These 23 T cell receptor beta chains were all obtained from the same sample, sequenced in a study of blood T cell repertoires in COVID-19. This table comes from immunoSEQ multiplex PCR, and its TCRdb copy is limited to in-frame clones, with some not included. The data hold around 80,000 clones, with approximately 86% observed a single time. Input material: peripheral blood. Every receptor here comes from a man older than 75 with active or convalescent COVID-19.

This sequence joins TRBV5-4 and TRBJ1-5; 8 bases are a match to TRBD1. Germline CDR1 and CDR2: SGHNT and YYREEE (reference sequence). Trimming at V came to 0 bases and at J to 7 bases, leaving 0 bases not matched to a gene. CDR3 length: 13 amino acids. As DNA, the CDR3 is TGTGCCAGCAGCTTGGGACAGGGGCAGCCCCAGCATTTT. As protein: CASSLGQGQPQHF.

This clone was picked up one time. V usage is TRBV2 and J usage is TRBJ1-2; TRBD1 matches at 9 bases. The germline V gene has CDR1 SNHLY and CDR2 FYNNEI. J lost 6 bases, V lost 1 base, and 6 bases had no gene match. The CDR3 totals 15 residues. The CDR3 DNA follows: TGTGCCAGCAGTGAAGGGGGGACAGGGCGGGATGGCTACACCTTC. Protein: CASSEGGTGRDGYTF. Variable domain in full (rest from reference TRBV2 and TRBJ1-2): EPEVTQTPSHQVTQMGQEVILRCVPISNHLYFYWYRQILGQKVEFLVSFYNNEISEKSEIFDDQFSVERPDGSNFTLKIRSTKLEDSAMYFCASSEGGTGRDGYTFGSGTRLTVV.

The chain uses TRBV7-8 and TRBJ1-1; tentatively, D is TRBD1 (5 bases). This CDR3 has 13 residues. Germline V gene data show CDR1 as SGHVS and CDR2 as FQNEAQ. The V end was cut by 2 bases, the J end by 10 bases, with 14 bases between. CDR3: CASSLLTGGAAFF. The CDR3 region has the DNA TGTGCCAGCAGCTTACTTACAGGAGGGGCAGCTTTCTTT.

The chain recombines TRBV28 with TRBJ1-4, with D perhaps TRBD1 (6 bases). Germline values: CDR1 MDHEN, CDR2 SYDVKM. Trimming removed 5 bases at V and 5 bases at J, with 21 bases between. The CDR3 extends over 17 amino acids. CDR3 DNA sequence: TGTGCCAGCAGTCTCATGCCCGAGACAGGACGGAATGAAAAACTGTTTTTT. Translating gives CASSLMPETGRNEKLFF.

The chain couples TRBV21-1 to TRBJ2-7; TRBD1, the D gene given by the table, was not confirmed from the DNA. TRBV21-1 is annotated as a pseudogene. The CDR3 loop spans 14 amino acids. The CDR3 sequence: CASSPKTGAYEQYV. The DNA of the CDR3 is TGTGCCAGCAGCCCTAAAACAGGAGCCTACGAGCAGTACGTC.

The chain combines TRBV9 with TRBJ1-3; TRBD1 might be the D (6 bases). This CDR3 contains 16 residues. Germline V gives CDR1 SGDLS, CDR2 YYNGEE. The germline V and J ends were trimmed by 0 bases and 3 bases, with 13 bases remaining between them. This CDR3 reads CASSVEGDARGNTIYF. The CDR3 coding sequence is TGTGCCAGCAGCGTAGAGGGGGACGCCCGTGGAAACACCATATATTTT. The entire variable domain, with the rest obtained from reference TRBV9 and TRBJ1-3, is as follows: DSGVTQTPKHLITATGQRVTLRCSPRSGDLSVYWYQQSLDQGLQFLIQYYNGEERAKGNILERFSAQQFPDLHSELNLSSLELGDSALYFCASSVEGDARGNTIYFGEGSWLTVV.

The gene calls are TRBV5-1 and TRBJ2-5; 8 bases line up with TRBD1. Germline CDR1 is SGHRS and CDR2 is YFSETQ. V lost 0 bases to trimming and J lost 6 bases; unmatched junction nucleotides: 7. The CDR3 totals 15 residues. As DNA, the CDR3 is TGCGCCAGCAGCTTGGATCAGGGGGCGAGTAAGACCCAGTACTTC. Protein sequence: CASSLDQGASKTQYF.

V and J are TRBV5-1 and TRBJ2-1, with D possibly matching TRBD1 (6 bases). This CDR3 spans 17 amino acids. V was clipped by 7 bases and J by 3 bases, with 23 bases between them. The germline CDR1 and CDR2 sequences are SGHRS and YFSETQ. The CDR3 nucleotides are TGCGCCAGCCTCGCTGGATCGGGGTTCAGGGGCTACAATGAGCAGTTCTTC. Its protein product is CASLAGSGFRGYNEQFF.

This sequence joins TRBV10-2 and TRBJ2-3, with 7 positions matching TRBD2. V gave up 0 bases and J gave up 2 bases; unmatched junction bases: 8. The length of the CDR3 is 17 residues. Germline values: CDR1 WSHSY, CDR2 SAAADI. CDR3 loop: CASSESGGAGFTDTQYF. CDR3 coding DNA: TGCGCCAGCAGTGAGTCGGGAGGAGCGGGGTTCACAGATACGCAGTATTTT.

The chain has TRBV18 and TRBJ1-1; 7 bases line up with TRBD1. Germline trimming cut 6 bases from V and 3 bases from J; bases unmatched to any gene: 10. Germline lookup yields CDR1 KGHSH and CDR2 LQKENI. The CDR3 has 15 amino acids. The CDR3 sequence is CASSQNTGADTEAFF. In nucleotides, the CDR3 is TGTGCCAGCTCCCAGAACACAGGGGCAGACACTGAAGCTTTCTTT. The full variable domain, with the rest looked up from reference TRBV18 and TRBJ1-1, is NAGVMQNPRHLVRRRGQEARLRCSPMKGHSHVYWYRQLPEEGLKFMVYLQKENIIDESGMPKERFSAEFPKEGPSILRIQQVVRGDSAAYFCASSQNTGADTEAFFGQGTRLTVV.

This rearrangement joins TRBV24-1 to TRBJ2-1, with 8 bases that match TRBD2. The V segment lost 3 bases and the J segment 9 bases; nucleotides outside the gene matches: 18. Germline CDR1 KGHDR, CDR2 SFDVKD. CDR3 size: 18 residues. As DNA, the CDR3 is TGTGCCACCAGTGATACCCGACGGGGGGGCTTAGAGGGCCGTGAGCAGTTCTTC. Its protein product is CATSDTRRGGLEGREQFF.

The V and J genes are TRBV10-1 and TRBJ1-6; no clear D gene. The CDR3 totals 10 residues. V was cut by 6 bases and J by 10 bases, with 4 bases left in between. The V gene's germline CDR1 is WNHNN and CDR2 SYGVQD (reference sequence). The CDR3 reads CASSGSPLHF. CDR3 coding DNA: TGCGCCAGCAGCGGGTCACCCCTCCACTTT.

The chain couples TRBV19 to TRBJ1-2, with D perhaps matching TRBD1 (5 bases). The germline V gene has CDR1 LNHDA and CDR2 SQIVND (reference sequence). The CDR3 is 14 amino acids. V was clipped by 7 bases and J by 6 bases, with 18 bases between them. DNA of the CDR3: TGTGCCAGTACAGTCCCGGACGGGGGGAATGGCTACACCTTC. This encodes CASTVPDGGNGYTF.

This rearrangement joins TRBV2 to TRBJ2-5; D gene ambiguous. The V end lost 6 bases, the J end lost 4 bases, and 12 bases lay between the germline ends. Looked up from germline, CDR1 is SNHLY and CDR2 is FYNNEI. The CDR3 is 13 residues long. The CDR3 nucleotides read TGTGCCAGCAGCCCTTCTGGCGGAGAGACCCAGTACTTC. It codes for CASSPSGGETQYF.

The chain combines TRBV15 with TRBJ1-4; D is undetermined. CDR3 length: 15 residues. Trimming cost V 0 bases and J 0 bases, with 5 bases left between them. The germline V gene has CDR1 LNHNV and CDR2 YYDKDF (reference sequence). This chain's CDR3 is CATSRESATNEKLFF. The CDR3, as DNA: TGTGCCACCAGCAGAGAGTCTGCAACTAATGAAAAACTGTTTTTT.

The CDR3 nucleotides are TGCGCCAGCAGCTGGGGGACAGACGCCGGGGAGCTGTTTTTT. It translates to CASSWGTDAGELFF. The chain recombines TRBV5-1 with TRBJ2-2; 7 bases agree with TRBD1. With V trimmed by 3 bases and J by 6 bases, 5 bases remained unmatched. This CDR3 is built from 14 residues. Per germline, CDR1 SGHRS and CDR2 YFSETQ.

This chain uses TRBV4-2 with TRBJ2-6, with D perhaps TRBD1 (6 bases). The germline V and J ends were trimmed by 4 bases and 9 bases, with 16 bases remaining between them. The CDR3 length is 15 residues. Germline loops: CDR1 LGHNA, CDR2 YNFKEQ. The CDR3 nucleotides are TGTGCCAGCAGCCTCTCACAGGGTGTGGTCAACGTCCTGACTTTC. Its translation: CASSLSQGVVNVLTF.

J is TRBJ1-1 and V is TRBV5-1, with a possible D match to TRBD1 (6 bases). Germline assignment: CDR1 SGHRS and CDR2 YFSETQ. CDR3 length: 15 amino acids. V lost 0 bases to trimming and J lost 6 bases, with 15 bases between them. The CDR3 region is CASSLGTGGGSEAFF. CDR3 DNA sequence: TGCGCCAGCAGCTTGGGGACGGGAGGGGGATCTGAAGCTTTCTTT.

The genes are TRBV30 and TRBJ1-2, with 8 positions matching TRBD1. CDR3 length: 12 amino acids. Trimming removed 5 bases from V and 10 bases from J; junction bases left unmatched: 9. CDR1 is GTSNPN and CDR2 is SVGIG in the germline V gene (reference sequence). The CDR3 reads CAWDTTGEDYTF. CDR3 coding DNA: TGTGCCTGGGACACGACAGGGGAAGACTACACCTTC.

This clone appeared once. The V and J genes are TRBV5-1 and TRBJ1-4; D gene unclear. The CDR3 is 15 amino acids. The V and J ends lost 4 bases and 4 bases respectively, with 14 bases between them. Germline V lookup: CDR1 SGHRS, CDR2 YFSETQ. In nucleotides, the CDR3 is TGCGCCAGCAGCCAGCGGGAAGGGAGTAATGAAAAACTGTTTTTT. It codes for CASSQREGSNEKLFF.

The rearrangement joins TRBV7-3 to TRBJ2-3, with TRBD2 matching over 10 bases. V shed 2 bases, J shed 5 bases, and the junction held 7 bases outside the gene matches. Per the germline V gene, CDR1 is SGHTA and CDR2 is FQGTGA. CDR3 length: 16 amino acids. CDR3 bases: TGTGCCAGCAGCTTAGGGGCTAGCGGGAGTATAGATACGCAGTATTTT. Translating gives CASSLGASGSIDTQYF.

The J gene is TRBJ1-5, the V gene TRBV2; D is unresolved. The CDR3 is 16 amino acids. The germline V gene encodes CDR1 SNHLY and CDR2 FYNNEI. The V end was cut by 6 bases, the J end by 2 bases, with 17 bases between. Here the CDR3 reads CASSRFSQWGNQPQHF. The CDR3, as DNA: TGTGCCAGCAGCAGGTTTTCCCAGTGGGGCAATCAGCCCCAGCATTTT. The full variable domain, completed using reference TRBV2 and TRBJ1-5, is EPEVTQTPSHQVTQMGQEVILRCVPISNHLYFYWYRQILGQKVEFLVSFYNNEISEKSEIFDDQFSVERPDGSNFTLKIRSTKLEDSAMYFCASSRFSQWGNQPQHFGDGTRLSIL.

The CDR3 region has the DNA TGTGCCACCCAGGACGGGGGAGCTAACTATGGCTACACCTTC. It specifies CATQDGGANYGYTF. This rearrangement joins TRBV24-1 to TRBJ1-2; tentatively, D is TRBD1 (5 bases). The CDR3 consists of 14 residues. Germline V gene data show CDR1 as KGHDR and CDR2 as SFDVKD. The ends were cut back, 9 bases at V and 0 bases at J, with 13 bases in the middle.